Sequencing of this T cell receptor (beta chain) was carried out in a study of blood T cell repertoires in COVID-19. The V and J ends lost 3 bases and 7 bases respectively, with 16 bases between them. Germline CDR1 GTSNPN, CDR2 SVGIG (reference sequence). This CDR3 has 14 residues. How the authors handled the data: By means of reference gene primer amplification, nucleated cell counts were estimated. Assay used: immunoSEQ multiplex PCR; TCRdb lists only in-frame clones, some missing. Clonal size and the V and J genes are those of that table, whereas D and trimming came from the DNA. Of tens of thousands of clones listed, under 90% were seen once; the top ten hold roughly 3.5%. In its sample, this clone was seen once.

The receptor was isolated from a woman aged 70 to 79 with acute or convalescent COVID-19. The sample taken for sequencing was peripheral blood. The rearrangement uses TRBV30 and TRBJ1-5; D is unresolved. This CDR3 is CAWRSSGGEQPQHF. In DNA, the CDR3 is TGTGCCTGGAGGAGTTCAGGAGGCGAGCAGCCCCAGCATTTT. Based on the CDR3 plus reference TRBV30 and TRBJ1-5, the full variable domain is SQTIHQWPATLVQPVGSPLSLECTVEGTSNPNLYWYRQAAGRGLQLLFYSVGIGQISSEVPQNLSASRPQDRQFILSSKKLLLSDSGFYLCAWRSSGGEQPQHFGDGTRLSIL.